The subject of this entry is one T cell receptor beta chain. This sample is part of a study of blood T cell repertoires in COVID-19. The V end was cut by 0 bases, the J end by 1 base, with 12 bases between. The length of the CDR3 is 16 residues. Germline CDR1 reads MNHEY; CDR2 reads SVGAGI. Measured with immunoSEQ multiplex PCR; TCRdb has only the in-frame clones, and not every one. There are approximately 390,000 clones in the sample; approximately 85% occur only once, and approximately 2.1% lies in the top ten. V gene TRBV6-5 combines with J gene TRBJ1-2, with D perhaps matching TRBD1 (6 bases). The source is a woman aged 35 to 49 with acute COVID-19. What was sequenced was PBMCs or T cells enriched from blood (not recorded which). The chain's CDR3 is CASSYSTTGLNYGYTF. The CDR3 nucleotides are TGTGCCAGCAGTTACTCAACTACAGGGCTTAACTATGGCTACACCTTC.